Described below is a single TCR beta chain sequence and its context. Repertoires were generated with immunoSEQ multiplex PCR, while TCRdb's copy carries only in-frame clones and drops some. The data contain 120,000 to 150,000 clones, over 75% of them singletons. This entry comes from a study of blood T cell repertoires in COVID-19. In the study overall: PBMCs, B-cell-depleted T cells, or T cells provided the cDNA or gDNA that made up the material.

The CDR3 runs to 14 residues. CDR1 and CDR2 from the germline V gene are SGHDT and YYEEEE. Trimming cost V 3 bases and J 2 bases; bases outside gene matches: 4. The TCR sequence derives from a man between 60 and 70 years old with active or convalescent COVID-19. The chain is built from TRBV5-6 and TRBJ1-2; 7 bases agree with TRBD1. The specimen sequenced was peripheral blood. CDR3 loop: CASSSGQENYGYTF. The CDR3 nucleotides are TGTGCCAGCAGCTCCGGACAGGAAAACTATGGCTACACCTTC.